These T cell receptor beta chains were read from a single sample in a study of blood T cells in healthy people across ages. TCRdb recomputed calls from the 5' RACE reads with MiXCR, one row per CDR3 protein. The sample lists about 700,000 distinct CDR3 sequences, 32% seen once, with 15% in the top ten. Sequencing was performed on blood. These TCRs come from a woman at least 80 years old in good health. The CDR3 runs from the conserved cysteine through the conserved F or W. D genes are given only for firm matches. Clone size is shown for a subset of rows, as once, few, many or a class of expanded clone.

V gene,D gene,clone size,J gene,CDR3 DNA,CDR3 protein
TRBV7-3,TRBD2,NA,TRBJ2-3,TGTGCCAGCAGCAAGGGGGGACTAGCGGTTTCGGATACGCAGTATTTT,CASSKGGLAVSDTQYF
TRBV12-3/TRBV12-4,TRBD2,many,TRBJ2-5,TGTGCCAGCAGTTTAAGAGGGAGGGGCAGCACCCAGTACTTC,CASSLRGRGSTQYF
TRBV7-2,TRBD1,many,TRBJ2-7,TGTGCCAGCAGCTCACCCACAGGGGACGAGCAGTACTTC,CASSSPTGDEQYF
TRBV9,NA,many,TRBJ1-1,TGTGCCAGCAGCGCCGCCCCCCCCGAGAACACTGAAGCTTTCTTT,CASSAAPPENTEAFF
TRBV5-1,NA,many,TRBJ1-4,TGCGCCAGCAGCTTGGCCGAGACGGATAATGAAAAACTGTTTTTT,CASSLAETDNEKLFF
TRBV7-2,NA,many,TRBJ2-1,TGTGCCAGCAGCGCGCCCTTGGGGTCTGTCAATGAGCAGTTCTTC,CASSAPLGSVNEQFF
TRBV6-6,NA,many,TRBJ2-5,TGTGCCTGCCGGGATTTAGGGGGAGAGACCCAGTACTTC,CACRDLGGETQYF
TRBV28,TRBD1,few,TRBJ2-5,TGTGCCAGCCGACAGGGTAGGGAGACCCAGTACTTC,CASRQGRETQYF
TRBV7-3,NA,NA,TRBJ2-5,TGTGCCAGCAGCCCCCTAGGGCGCGGCCAAGAGACCCAGTACTTC,CASSPLGRGQETQYF
TRBV20-1,TRBD2,many,TRBJ2-1,TGCAGTGCTTCCCTCAGCGGGGGTGTCTCCTACAATGAGCAGTTCTTC,CSASLSGGVSYNEQFF
TRBV27,TRBD1,NA,TRBJ1-1,TGTGCCAGCAGCCAGGGGGTAACTGAAGCTTTCTTT,CASSQGVTEAFF
TRBV28,TRBD1,many,TRBJ2-7,TGTGCCAGCAGTTTAGGTCTGCAAACAGGGGTGGCCTACGAGCAGTACTTC,CASSLGLQTGVAYEQYF
TRBV28,NA,many,TRBJ2-1,TGTGCCAGCAGTCGAGGGTTCGGGAGCTCCTACAATGAGCAGTTCTTC,CASSRGFGSSYNEQFF
TRBV21-1,NA,NA,TRBJ2-5,TGTGCCAGCAGCCAATCGGGGGAGACCCAGTACTTC,CASSQSGETQYF
TRBV29-1,TRBD1,NA,TRBJ2-5,TGCAGCGTTGACAGGGGGATGCAAGAGACCCAGTACTTC,CSVDRGMQETQYF
TRBV7-8,NA,many,TRBJ2-1,TGTGCCAGCAGCTTAGTAGGGGGGTCTATCAATAAGGTAAATGAGCAGTTCTTC,CASSLVGGSINKVNEQFF
TRBV7-9,NA,NA,TRBJ1-2,TGTGCCAGCAGCTTAGAGGAGGGGCGTAACTATGGCTACACCTTC,CASSLEEGRNYGYTF
TRBV27,NA,NA,TRBJ1-2,TGTGCCAGCGGGAAGGGGGGTTTCTCTAACTATGGCTACACCTTC,CASGKGGFSNYGYTF
TRBV2,NA,many,TRBJ2-7,TGTGCCAGCAGTGTTGGCAGGGGAAGCTACGAGCAGTACTTC,CASSVGRGSYEQYF
TRBV29-1,NA,many,TRBJ2-5,TGCAGCGTTGTACCCCGATTGGAACAAGAGACCCAGTACTTC,CSVVPRLEQETQYF
TRBV14,NA,few,TRBJ1-4,TGTGCCAGCAGCCCTAACTGGGGGACAACTGAAAAACTGTTTTTT,CASSPNWGTTEKLFF
TRBV6-5,NA,many,TRBJ2-7,TGTGCCAGTTCCGCCCGGATCACCGCCTACGAGCAGTACTTC,CASSARITAYEQYF
TRBV20-1,TRBD1,NA,TRBJ2-7,TGCAGTGCTAGAGATCCTATATCGTGGGCAGGGGGCCACGAGCAGTACTTC,CSARDPISWAGGHEQYF
TRBV4-2,NA,many,TRBJ1-2,TGTGCCAGCAGCCAGAAGGGGGGCCAGGGCAACTATGGCTACACCTTC,CASSQKGGQGNYGYTF
TRBV7-2,NA,NA,TRBJ1-2,TGTGCCAGCAGCTTTACAACTGGCGGCTACACCTTC,CASSFTTGGYTF
TRBV30,NA,NA,TRBJ2-5,TGTGCCCGGAGTGAGAGAGAGACCCAGTACTTC,CARSERETQYF
TRBV12-3/TRBV12-4,NA,many,TRBJ1-2,TGTGCCAGCACTTCCAGGGTATCAGGCGGCTACACCTTC,CASTSRVSGGYTF
TRBV7-8,TRBD1,few,TRBJ1-1,TGTGCCAGCAGCCCCCGGACAGGGCGAGCTTTCTTT,CASSPRTGRAFF
TRBV5-4,TRBD2,few,TRBJ2-7,TGTGCCAGCAGCTTGCGCGGGGGGTTATCCTACGAGCAGTACTTC,CASSLRGGLSYEQYF
TRBV12-3/TRBV12-4,NA,NA,TRBJ1-2,TGTGCCAGCAACCAAGCAGGGAGGAAGAATGGCTACACCTTC,CASNQAGRKNGYTF
TRBV5-1,TRBD2,NA,TRBJ2-1,TGCGCCAGCAGCTTGGCCCTAGCGGGGGGGCCCAATGAGCAGTTCTTC,CASSLALAGGPNEQFF
TRBV28,TRBD1,many,TRBJ1-5,TGTGCCAGCAGTTTATGGCAGGGGGCCGGCAATCAGCCCCAGCATTTT,CASSLWQGAGNQPQHF
TRBV10-3,TRBD2,many,TRBJ2-5,TGTGCCATCAAACCGGGACTAGCCAGTGGGGAGACCCAGTACTTC,CAIKPGLASGETQYF
TRBV9,TRBD1,few,TRBJ2-7,TGTGCCAGCAGCGTAGTGGGACAGGCAAATGAGCAGTACTTC,CASSVVGQANEQYF
TRBV12-3/TRBV12-4,NA,few,TRBJ1-1,TGTGCCAGCAGCTCGCGGGGAGGGGGTCGGGTTGAAGCTTTCTTT,CASSSRGGGRVEAFF
TRBV29-1,NA,few,TRBJ1-4,TGCAGCGTTGAAACCCCGGGGGGTATGGGTGGAAAACTGTTTTTT,CSVETPGGMGGKLFF